Below are 14 T cell receptor beta chains sequenced from a single sample in a study of identical twins. MiXCR, run by TCRdb on the 5' RACE reads, gives a single entry per CDR3 protein. The profile shows hundreds of thousands of distinct CDR3 sequences, around 20% of them singletons. The same sample was also used in a study of T cells expressing NK-cell markers.

The sequenced sample was PBMCs. The origin of the receptors is a woman aged 18-35 years in good health.

This clonotype was found many times. This chain links TRBV20-1 with TRBJ2-1; D might be TRBD1 (6 bases). Germline loops: CDR1 DFQATT, CDR2 SNEGSKA (reference sequence). Trimming cost V 5 bases and J 2 bases, with 13 bases left between them. This CDR3 has 14 residues. The CDR3 spells CSARGDTAYNEQFF. DNA of the CDR3: TGCAGTGCTCGAGGGGACACGGCCTACAATGAGCAGTTCTTC.

This clonotype was recorded at least ten times. The rearrangement joins TRBV24-1 to TRBJ2-1, with D unresolved. The germline gives CDR1 KGHDR, CDR2 SFDVKD. The CDR3 length is 16 residues. Between the trimmed V and J ends, which lost 5 bases and 0 bases, there was a span of 13 bases. CDR3 residues: CATSAPPWSSYNEQFF. The CDR3 DNA follows: TGTGCCACCAGTGCCCCGCCTTGGAGCTCCTACAATGAGCAGTTCTTC.

This clonotype was counted only a few times. The chain is built from TRBV29-1 and TRBJ2-3; D call uncertain. With 7 bases removed from V and 5 bases from J, the gap between germline ends came to 7 bases. The CDR3 covers 10 residues. The germline V gene has CDR1 SQVTM and CDR2 ANQGSEA. CDR3 DNA: TGCAGCGGCGGTAAAGATACGCAGTATTTT. Its translation: CSGGKDTQYF.

This clonotype was counted between two and nine times. V usage is TRBV13 and J usage is TRBJ1-3, with 8 bases lining up with TRBD1. V was pared by 5 bases and J by 4 bases, with 7 bases of the junction left unmatched. The CDR3 contains 15 residues. Germline lookup yields CDR1 PRHDT and CDR2 FYEKMQ (reference sequence). The CDR3 is CASSGQGTGGNTIYF. CDR3 DNA: TGTGCCAGCAGCGGGCAGGGGACAGGAGGAAACACCATATATTTT.

The rearrangement joins TRBV7-2 to TRBJ1-5, with 9 positions matching TRBD1. CDR1 and CDR2 from the germline V gene are SGHTA and FQGNSA. Germline trimming cut 5 bases from V and 3 bases from J; bases unmatched to any gene: 5. This CDR3 comprises 15 residues. CDR3 in DNA: TGTGCCAGCAGCATGGGACAGGGCCACAATCAGCCCCAGCATTTT. It codes for CASSMGQGHNQPQHF.

This clonotype was recorded at least ten times. The rearrangement links TRBV12-3 or TRBV12-4 to TRBJ1-1, with 8 positions matching TRBD1. Trimming cost V 6 bases and J 8 bases; bases outside gene matches: 8. The CDR3 spans 13 residues. The CDR3 coding sequence is TGTGCCAGCAGCCCCGGACAGGGACGAGAAGCTTTCTTT. This sequence encodes CASSPGQGREAFF.

The chain combines TRBV7-9 with TRBJ2-1; 7 bases are shared with TRBD2. The CDR3 covers 13 residues. J was trimmed by 9 bases and V by 6 bases; bases with no gene match: 8. Germline V gene data show CDR1 as SEHNR and CDR2 as FQNEAQ (reference sequence). CDR3 in DNA: TGTGCCAGCAGGACGGGGGACTACGGTGAGCAGTTCTTC. It is translated as CASRTGDYGEQFF. Filled out from reference TRBV7-9 and TRBJ2-1, the complete variable domain reads DTGVSQNPRHKITKRGQNVTFRCDPISEHNRLYWYRQTLGQGPEFLTYFQNEAQLEKSRLLSDRFSAERPKGSFSTLEIQRTEQGDSAMYLCASRTGDYGEQFFGPGTRLTVL.

This chain joins TRBV6-2 or TRBV6-3 and TRBJ1-2, with 7 nucleotides matching TRBD1. V trimming: 8 bases; J trimming: 4 bases; junction bases outside the gene matches: 4. The CDR3 runs 12 residues. Germline V gives CDR1 MNHEY, CDR2 SVGEGT. The CDR3, as DNA: TGTGCCAGCCGGGACAGTGCCTATGGCTACACCTTC. It translates to CASRDSAYGYTF.

This sequence joins TRBV13 and TRBJ1-5; 10 bases are a match to TRBD1. Per the germline V gene, CDR1 is PRHDT and CDR2 is FYEKMQ (reference sequence). The CDR3 extends over 14 amino acids. Trimming removed 5 bases from V and 6 bases from J; junction bases left unmatched: 4. The CDR3 protein is CASSQGQGSQPQHF. As DNA, the CDR3 is TGTGCCAGCAGCCAGGGACAGGGGAGTCAGCCCCAGCATTTT.

The V and J genes are TRBV7-3 and TRBJ1-1; D remains unclear. Germline values: CDR1 SGHTA, CDR2 FQGTGA. This CDR3 has 15 residues. V was cut by 3 bases and J by 0 bases, with 11 bases left in between. The CDR3 region is CASSLVRGMNTEAFF. The CDR3 DNA reads TGTGCCAGCAGCTTGGTACGGGGAATGAACACTGAAGCTTTCTTT.

In nucleotides, the CDR3 is TGTGCCAGCAGCTTAGTCCAGGCCTCGCAGTTCTTC. Amino acid sequence: CASSLVQASQFF. The chain recombines TRBV7-2 with TRBJ2-1; D not resolved. The CDR3 sequence is 12 residues long. In germline, CDR1 is SGHTA, CDR2 FQGNSA. The V gene lost 1 base and the J gene lost 12 bases, with 10 bases spanning the gap.

The V gene is TRBV7-8, the J gene TRBJ1-4; D perhaps matches TRBD1 (5 bases). The CDR3 runs to 15 residues. Trimming stripped 4 bases from V and 4 bases from J, with 13 bases between. Germline loops: CDR1 SGHVS, CDR2 FQNEAQ. This chain's CDR3 is CASSWDGALNEKLFF. CDR3 coding DNA: TGTGCCAGCAGCTGGGACGGGGCACTTAATGAAAAACTGTTTTTT.

The V gene is TRBV7-2, the J gene TRBJ2-2, with TRBD2 matching over 14 bases. After removal of 7 bases from V and 9 bases from J, the junction contained 10 bases not matched to a gene. The germline gives CDR1 SGHTA, CDR2 FQGNSA. The CDR3 loop spans 16 amino acids. CDR3 sequence (DNA): TGTGCCAGCACCCGACTAGCGGGAGGGCGGGGGCGGGAGCTGTTTTTT. As protein: CASTRLAGGRGRELFF.

This clonotype was observed many times. The chain carries TRBV20-1 and TRBJ1-1; D gene uncertain. Germline V CDR1 and CDR2: DFQATT, SNEGSKA (reference sequence). V was trimmed by 4 bases and J by 4 bases, leaving 13 bases between them. The CDR3 spans 13 residues. CDR3: CSAIMVSGTEAFF. The CDR3 DNA reads TGCAGTGCTATCATGGTCTCGGGCACTGAAGCTTTCTTT.